This TCR beta chain was observed in a study of cytomegalovirus exposure and HLA in healthy donors. Study-wide findings and caveats: With high specificity and sensitivity, the classifier reportedly diagnosed cytomegalovirus status. A missense DCLRE1C variant was associated with V- and J-gene trimming of TCR beta chains in a later analysis, and an independent cohort replicated the association.

Concerning this clone: The antigen is not known.

Primers for the PCR totalled 60 Vbeta and 13 Jbeta. Clones were sequenced by immunoSEQ multiplex PCR, and TCRdb holds only the in-frame ones, with some missing. This repertoire shows about 190,000 clones, roughly 81% found once; its top ten account for approximately 2%. The CDR3 spans 11 residues. CDR1 and CDR2 (germline): SGHNT, YYREEE (reference sequence). Deletions cut 2 bases from V and 5 bases from J, with 4 bases between. V gene TRBV5-4 combines with J gene TRBJ1-2, with unresolved D. The clonotype was recovered from a young woman in good health and CMV-seropositive. Material for sequencing was PBMCs. The CDR3 DNA follows: TGTGCCAGCAGCTTTCTATATGGCTACACCTTC. Amino acid sequence: CASSFLYGYTF.